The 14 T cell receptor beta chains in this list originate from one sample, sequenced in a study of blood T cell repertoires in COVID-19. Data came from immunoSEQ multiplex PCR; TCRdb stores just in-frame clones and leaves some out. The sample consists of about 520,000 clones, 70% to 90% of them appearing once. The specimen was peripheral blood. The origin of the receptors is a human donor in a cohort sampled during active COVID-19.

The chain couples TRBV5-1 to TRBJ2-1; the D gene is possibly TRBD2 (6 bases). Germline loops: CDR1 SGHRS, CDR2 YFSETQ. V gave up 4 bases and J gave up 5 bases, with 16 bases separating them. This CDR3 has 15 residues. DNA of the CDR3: TGCGCCAGCAGCCCAACTACTAGCAGCCACAATGAGCAGTTCTTC. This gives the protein CASSPTTSSHNEQFF.

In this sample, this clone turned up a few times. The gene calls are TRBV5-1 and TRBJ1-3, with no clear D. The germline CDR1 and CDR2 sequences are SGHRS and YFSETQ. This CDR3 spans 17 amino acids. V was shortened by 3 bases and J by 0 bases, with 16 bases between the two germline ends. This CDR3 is CASSSNGGSSSGNTIYF. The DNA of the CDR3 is TGCGCCAGCAGCTCCAACGGCGGCAGTAGCTCTGGAAACACCATATATTTT. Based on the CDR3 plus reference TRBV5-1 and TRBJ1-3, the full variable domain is KAGVTQTPRYLIKTRGQQVTLSCSPISGHRSVSWYQQTPGQGLQFLFEYFSETQRNKGNFPGRFSGRQFSNSRSEMNVSTLELGDSALYLCASSSNGGSSSGNTIYFGEGSWLTVV.

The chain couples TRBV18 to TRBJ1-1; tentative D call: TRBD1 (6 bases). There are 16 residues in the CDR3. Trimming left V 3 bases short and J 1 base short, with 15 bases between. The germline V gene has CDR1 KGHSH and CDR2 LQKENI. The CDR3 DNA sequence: TGTGCCAGCTCACCCCGCGTAACAGGGTCGAACACTGAAGCTTTCTTT. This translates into CASSPRVTGSNTEAFF.

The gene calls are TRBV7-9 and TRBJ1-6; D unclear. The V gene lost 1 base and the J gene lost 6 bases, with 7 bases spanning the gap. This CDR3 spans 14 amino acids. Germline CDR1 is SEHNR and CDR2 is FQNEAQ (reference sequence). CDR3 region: CASSLENSNSPLHF. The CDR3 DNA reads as TGTGCCAGCAGCTTAGAGAACAGTAATTCACCCCTCCACTTT.

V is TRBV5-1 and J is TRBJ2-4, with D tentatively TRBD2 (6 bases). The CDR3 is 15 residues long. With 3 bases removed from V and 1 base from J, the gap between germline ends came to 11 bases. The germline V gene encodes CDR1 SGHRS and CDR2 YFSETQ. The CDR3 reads CASSSTGGAKNIQYF. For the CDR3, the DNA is TGCGCCAGCAGCTCTACCGGGGGTGCCAAAAACATTCAGTACTTC.

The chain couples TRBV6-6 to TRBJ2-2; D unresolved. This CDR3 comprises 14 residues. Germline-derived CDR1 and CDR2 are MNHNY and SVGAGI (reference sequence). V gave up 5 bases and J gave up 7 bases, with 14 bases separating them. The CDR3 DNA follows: TGTGCCAGCAGTCCCCCCCCTGCGATCGGGGAGCTGTTTTTT. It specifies CASSPPPAIGELFF.

CDR3 in amino acids: CASISGSFGTGELFF. DNA of the CDR3: TGTGCCAGCATAAGCGGGAGTTTTGGCACCGGGGAGCTGTTTTTT. The rearrangement joins TRBV2 to TRBJ2-2; 8 nucleotides agree with TRBD2. The junction had 8 bases not matched to a gene; V was cut back by 7 bases and J by 4 bases. The germline CDR1 and CDR2 sequences are SNHLY and FYNNEI. This CDR3 has 15 residues.

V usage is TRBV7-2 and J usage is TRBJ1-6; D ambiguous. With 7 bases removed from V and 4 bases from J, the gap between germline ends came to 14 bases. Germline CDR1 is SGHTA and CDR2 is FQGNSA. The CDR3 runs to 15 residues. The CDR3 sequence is CASTVLGGYNSPLHF. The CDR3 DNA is TGTGCCAGCACGGTCTTGGGCGGGTATAATTCACCCCTCCACTTT.

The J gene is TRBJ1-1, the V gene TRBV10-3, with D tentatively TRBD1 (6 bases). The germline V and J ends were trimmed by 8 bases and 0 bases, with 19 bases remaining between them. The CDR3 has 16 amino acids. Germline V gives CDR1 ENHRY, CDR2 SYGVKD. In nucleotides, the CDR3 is TGTGCCATCTCGAGGGCAGGACAGAGGATGAACACTGAAGCTTTCTTT. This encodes CAISRAGQRMNTEAFF.

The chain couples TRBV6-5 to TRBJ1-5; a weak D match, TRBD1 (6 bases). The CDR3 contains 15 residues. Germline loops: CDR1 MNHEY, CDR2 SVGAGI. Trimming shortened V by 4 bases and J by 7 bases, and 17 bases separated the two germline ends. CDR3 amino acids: CASSSAQGWEQPQHF. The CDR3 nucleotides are TGTGCCAGCAGTTCAGCGCAGGGGTGGGAGCAGCCCCAGCATTTT.

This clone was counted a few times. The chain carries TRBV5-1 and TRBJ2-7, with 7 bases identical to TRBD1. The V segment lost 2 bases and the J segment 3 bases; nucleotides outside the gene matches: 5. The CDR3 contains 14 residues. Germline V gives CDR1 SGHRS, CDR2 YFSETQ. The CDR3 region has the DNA TGCGCCAGCAGCTTCGGGACAGATGACTACGAGCAGTACTTC. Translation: CASSFGTDDYEQYF.

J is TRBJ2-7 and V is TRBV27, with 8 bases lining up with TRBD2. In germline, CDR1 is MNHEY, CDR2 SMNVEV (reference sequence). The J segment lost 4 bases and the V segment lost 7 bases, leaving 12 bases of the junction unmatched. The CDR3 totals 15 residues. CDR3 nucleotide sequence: TGTGCCAGCACCCCGGCGGAGAGCGGGAGTTACGAGCAGTACTTC. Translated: CASTPAESGSYEQYF.

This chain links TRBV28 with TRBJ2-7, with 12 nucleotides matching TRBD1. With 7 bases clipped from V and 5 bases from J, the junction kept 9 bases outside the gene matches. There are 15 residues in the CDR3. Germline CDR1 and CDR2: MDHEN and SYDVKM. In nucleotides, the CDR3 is TGTGCCAGCACCATATCGGGACAGGGGGCCGACGAGCAGTACTTC. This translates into CASTISGQGADEQYF.

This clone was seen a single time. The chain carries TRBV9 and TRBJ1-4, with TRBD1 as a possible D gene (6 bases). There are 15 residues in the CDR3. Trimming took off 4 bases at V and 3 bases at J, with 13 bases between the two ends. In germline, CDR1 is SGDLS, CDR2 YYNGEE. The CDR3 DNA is TGTGCCAGCAGCCCTGTACAGGGTGCTAATGAAAAACTGTTTTTT. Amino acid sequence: CASSPVQGANEKLFF.